What follows are 28 T cell receptor beta chains derived from one specimen sequenced in a study of OX40 agonist ivuxolimab in advanced cancers. Method: immunoSEQ multiplex PCR; TCRdb's copy keeps in-frame clones and lacks some. This repertoire shows fewer than 60,000 clones, 80% found once; its top ten account for 3.9%. Specimen: CD4+ or CD8+ T cells sorted from blood, collected in a trial of the OX40 agonist ivuxolimab. Receptors originate from an adult with an advanced solid tumor such as melanoma, head and neck, liver or kidney cancer.

CDR3 in amino acids: CASSPSLRGEHEQYF. The DNA of the CDR3 is TGTGCCAGCTCACCATCTCTGAGGGGTGAGCACGAGCAGTACTTC. This chain links TRBV18 with TRBJ2-7; the D gene could be TRBD1 or TRBD2 (5 bases each). The CDR3 runs to 15 residues. Germline V gene lookup returns CDR1 KGHSH and CDR2 LQKENI. V was pared by 2 bases and J by 5 bases, with 16 bases between. The full variable domain, with the rest looked up from reference TRBV18 and TRBJ2-7, is NAGVMQNPRHLVRRRGQEARLRCSPMKGHSHVYWYRQLPEEGLKFMVYLQKENIIDESGMPKERFSAEFPKEGPSILRIQQVVRGDSAAYFCASSPSLRGEHEQYFGPGTRLTVT.

This clone came up once. The chain uses TRBV5-1 and TRBJ1-1, with a weak D call TRBD1 (6 bases). This CDR3 has 16 amino acids. Germline V gives CDR1 SGHRS, CDR2 YFSETQ. The V end was cut by 5 bases, the J end by 4 bases, with 21 bases between. The CDR3 reads CASRDPTQGPSTEAFF. DNA for the CDR3: TGCGCCAGCAGGGATCCTACTCAGGGGCCGTCCACTGAAGCTTTCTTT.

The chain links TRBV18 to TRBJ1-1; D perhaps matches TRBD1 (6 bases). This CDR3 is 16 amino acids long. The V gene's germline CDR1 is KGHSH and CDR2 LQKENI. The ends were cut back, 1 base at V and 5 bases at J, with 17 bases in the middle. The CDR3 is CASSPRGAKGWTEAFF. The DNA of the CDR3 is TGTGCCAGCTCACCACGGGGGGCAAAGGGGTGGACTGAAGCTTTCTTT.

The table lists this clone with a few counts. The chain joins TRBV7-7 to TRBJ2-2; possibly TRBD1 for D (7 bases). CDR1 is SSHAT, CDR2 FNYEAQ, per germline (reference sequence). The CDR3 contains 15 residues. The germline V and J ends were trimmed by 7 bases and 2 bases, with 14 bases remaining between them. CDR3 bases: TGTGCCAGCAACCAGGGGGGTTCCAACACCGGGGAGCTGTTTTTT. This sequence encodes CASNQGGSNTGELFF.

This chain links TRBV10-3 with TRBJ2-3; TRBD2 matches at 12 bases. The CDR3 covers 17 residues. J was trimmed by 2 bases and V by 3 bases; bases with no gene match: 6. Looked up from germline, CDR1 is ENHRY and CDR2 is SYGVKD. CDR3 in amino acids: CAISDPGLAGLTDTQYF. The DNA for the CDR3 is TGTGCCATCAGTGATCCGGGACTAGCGGGTCTCACAGATACGCAGTATTTT.

This clone was counted a single time. V usage is TRBV5-1 and J usage is TRBJ1-2; maybe TRBD1 (5 bases). CDR1 is SGHRS and CDR2 is YFSETQ in the germline V gene. This CDR3 has 14 residues. V lost 4 bases and J lost 2, with 12 bases in between. The CDR3 sequence: CASSGSEGNYGYTF. DNA for the CDR3: TGCGCCAGCAGCGGGTCCGAGGGGAACTATGGCTACACCTTC.

The V and J genes are TRBV30 and TRBJ2-1; D may correspond to TRBD1 or TRBD2 (5 bases each). V shed 0 bases and J shed 2 bases, with 20 bases lying between them. This CDR3 has 18 residues. Germline assignment: CDR1 GTSNPN and CDR2 SVGIG (reference sequence). CDR3 nucleotide sequence: TGTGCCTGGAGTGTAATAGGATTGAGGGGAACACCCTACAATGAGCAGTTCTTC. Its protein is CAWSVIGLRGTPYNEQFF.

The CDR3 sequence: CASSVNRVAFF. DNA for the CDR3: TGTGCCAGCAGCGTCAACAGGGTCGCTTTCTTT. The rearrangement uses TRBV7-2 and TRBJ1-1; D is perhaps TRBD1 (6 bases). The CDR3 runs to 11 residues. Germline CDR1 SGHTA, CDR2 FQGNSA. Trimming pared 5 bases from V and 11 bases from J, leaving 12 bases between.

With regard to this clone: Its ends do not fully match the called genes, so a read error is possible. This chain connects TRBV7-3 to TRBJ2-6; no clear D. CDR1 is SGHTA, CDR2 FQGTGA, per germline. The CDR3 length is 13 residues. The CDR3 protein is CASRPPGANVLTF. CDR3 in DNA: TGTGCCAGCAGACCCCCTGGAGCCAACGTCCTGACTTTC. Using reference TRBV7-3 and TRBJ2-6 for the parts outside the CDR3, the full variable domain is GAGVSQTPSNKVTEKGKYVELRCDPISGHTALYWYRQSLGQGPEFLIYFQGTGAADDSGLPNDRFFAVRPEGSVSTLKIQRTERGDSAVYLCASRPPGANVLTFGAGSRLTVL.

The genes are TRBV5-4 and TRBJ2-2; D is possibly TRBD1 or TRBD2 (5 bases each). The CDR3 consists of 13 residues. Germline lookup yields CDR1 SGHNT and CDR2 YYREEE (reference sequence). With 4 bases removed from V and 4 bases from J, the gap between germline ends came to 8 bases. This chain's CDR3 is CASSGTGTGELFF. The CDR3 bases are TGTGCCAGCAGCGGGACGGGCACCGGGGAGCTGTTTTTT.

For the CDR3, the DNA is TGTGCCAGTACCCCAAAGCCAGGGGGCAATCAGCCCCAGCATTTT. It encodes CASTPKPGGNQPQHF. The chain carries TRBV19 and TRBJ1-5; perhaps TRBD1 as D (6 bases). CDR1 and CDR2 from the germline V gene are LNHDA and SQIVND (reference sequence). V lost 7 bases and J lost 2, with 15 bases in between. CDR3 length: 15 residues.

The chain is built from TRBV11-3 and TRBJ1-1; D uncertain. In germline, CDR1 is SGHNT, CDR2 YENEEA. CDR3 length: 14 amino acids. V lost 0 bases and J 0 bases, leaving 5 bases between the germline ends. The CDR3 sequence is CASSLEELNTEAFF. As DNA, the CDR3 is TGTGCCAGCAGCTTAGAAGAGTTGAACACTGAAGCTTTCTTT.

The CDR3 loop is CATSRIDRGNQPQHF. The DNA for the CDR3 is TGTGCCACCAGCAGGATAGACAGGGGCAATCAGCCCCAGCATTTT. The chain joins TRBV15 to TRBJ1-5; 7 bases line up with TRBD1. V shed 3 bases and J 2 bases; nucleotides not matched to a gene: 4. Per the germline V gene, CDR1 is LNHNV and CDR2 is YYDKDF (reference sequence). The CDR3 covers 15 residues.

This rearrangement joins TRBV21-1 to TRBJ2-7; TRBD1 is the table's D call and was not checked against the DNA. TRBV21-1 is marked as a pseudogene. CDR3 length equals 15 residues. CDR3 loop: CASSKGDRGPYEQYF. The CDR3 DNA sequence: TGTGCCAGCAGCAAAGGGGACAGGGGACCCTACGAGCAGTACTTC.

The CDR3 nucleotides are TGTGCCAGCAGCTTGGGGACAGGGAAACTCTCTGGGGCCAACGTCCTGACTTTC. It is translated as CASSLGTGKLSGANVLTF. The gene calls are TRBV5-6 and TRBJ2-6; 8 nucleotides line up with TRBD1. The CDR3 totals 18 residues. J lost 0 bases, V lost 0 bases, and 5 bases had no gene match. Germline V gene data show CDR1 as SGHDT and CDR2 as YYEEEE.

The rearrangement links TRBV19 to TRBJ2-5; D possibly corresponds to TRBD1 (6 bases). The DNA end favors TRBJ2-7, so the J call may be wrong. Germline V CDR1 and CDR2: LNHDA, SQIVND (reference sequence). The length of the CDR3 is 14 residues. The CDR3 protein is CASSMGRGNLEQYF. CDR3 nucleotides: TGTGCCAGTAGTATGGGCAGGGGAAACCTCGAGCAGTACTTC.

J is TRBJ2-2 and V is TRBV29-1, with D perhaps assigned TRBD1 or TRBD2 (6 bases each). The CDR3 consists of 15 residues. The V end lost 3 bases, the J end lost 4 bases, and 15 bases lay between the germline ends. In germline, CDR1 is SQVTM, CDR2 ANQGSEA. DNA of the CDR3: TGCAGCGTTGAGGCTCCGGGGGCTTTCACCGGGGAGCTGTTTTTT. It yields the protein CSVEAPGAFTGELFF.

The chain joins TRBV2 to TRBJ2-1, with D unresolved. Germline CDR1 is SNHLY and CDR2 is FYNNEI. V was cut by 4 bases and J by 0 bases, with 13 bases left in between. The CDR3 consists of 16 residues. The CDR3 region is CASSAQAQSSYNEQFF. The CDR3 region has the DNA TGTGCCAGCAGTGCCCAGGCCCAAAGCTCCTACAATGAGCAGTTCTTC.

The V and J genes are TRBV9 and TRBJ1-2, with D uncertain. Trimming shortened V by 4 bases and J by 7 bases, and 17 bases separated the two germline ends. The CDR3 covers 14 residues. The germline V gene has CDR1 SGDLS and CDR2 YYNGEE. The CDR3 coding sequence is TGTGCCAGCAGCCCCACCCCAGAGACCCGTGGCTACACCTTC. It translates to CASSPTPETRGYTF.

The chain uses TRBV5-8 and TRBJ1-1; no clear D gene. Trimming removed 2 bases at V and 1 base at J, with 18 bases between. The CDR3 runs 17 residues. Germline V CDR1 and CDR2: SGHTS, YDEGEE. CDR3 DNA sequence: TGTGCCAGCAGCTTACTCAGGAGTTACTCAACGAACACTGAAGCTTTCTTT. It codes for CASSLLRSYSTNTEAFF.

This clone has only a few counts. The chain combines TRBV5-1 with TRBJ1-1; D call uncertain. CDR3 length equals 12 residues. CDR1 and CDR2 (germline): SGHRS, YFSETQ. V gave up 0 bases and J gave up 5 bases, with 5 bases separating them. CDR3 sequence reads: CASSLVGTEAFF. The DNA for the CDR3 is TGCGCCAGCAGCTTGGTAGGGACTGAAGCTTTCTTT.

V and J are TRBV10-1 and TRBJ1-2; no reliable D call. The CDR3 consists of 13 residues. The ends were cut back, 5 bases at V and 5 bases at J, with 12 bases in the middle. In germline, CDR1 is WNHNN, CDR2 SYGVQD (reference sequence). The CDR3 spells CASSTTLGYGYTF. The CDR3, as DNA: TGCGCCAGCAGTACGACCCTTGGGTATGGCTACACCTTC.

The chain employs TRBV19 and TRBJ1-3, with 11 bases matching TRBD1. The CDR3 contains 16 residues. The ends lost 5 bases at V and 0 bases at J; junction bases unmatched: 3. Germline V CDR1 and CDR2: LNHDA, SQIVND (reference sequence). CDR3 nucleotide sequence: TGTGCCAGTAGTCCTGGGACAGGGGGCTCTGGAAACACCATATATTTT. Amino acids: CASSPGTGGSGNTIYF.

The chain is built from TRBV27 and TRBJ1-5, with D possibly being TRBD1 (6 bases). Looked up from germline, CDR1 is MNHEY and CDR2 is SMNVEV (reference sequence). This CDR3 is 14 amino acids long. V shed 2 bases and J shed 4 bases, with 9 bases lying between them. Here the CDR3 reads CASSLTGYNQPQHF. The CDR3 nucleotides are TGTGCCAGCAGTTTAACAGGGTATAATCAGCCCCAGCATTTT.

The chain joins TRBV2 to TRBJ2-7; 10 nucleotides line up with TRBD1. The CDR3 loop spans 14 amino acids. Germline V CDR1 and CDR2: SNHLY, FYNNEI. The V segment lost 8 bases and the J segment 1 base; nucleotides outside the gene matches: 5. The CDR3 loop is CASRGQGSSYEQYF. The CDR3 DNA follows: TGTGCCAGCCGGGGACAGGGGTCTTCCTACGAGCAGTACTTC. The whole variable domain, remainder taken from reference TRBV2 and TRBJ2-7, is EPEVTQTPSHQVTQMGQEVILRCVPISNHLYFYWYRQILGQKVEFLVSFYNNEISEKSEIFDDQFSVERPDGSNFTLKIRSTKLEDSAMYFCASRGQGSSYEQYFGPGTRLTVT.

The chain has TRBV19 and TRBJ2-3; possibly TRBD2 for D (6 bases). The V and J ends lost 3 bases and 3 bases respectively, with 13 bases between them. Germline V CDR1 and CDR2: LNHDA, SQIVND (reference sequence). The CDR3 loop spans 15 amino acids. CDR3: CASSMEGLRTDTQYF. In DNA, the CDR3 is TGTGCCAGTAGTATGGAGGGACTGCGAACAGATACGCAGTATTTT.

This clone was picked up a small number of times. The J gene is TRBJ2-2, the V gene TRBV19; TRBD1 agrees at 7 bases. CDR3 size: 15 residues. Germline trimming cut 6 bases from V and 0 bases from J; bases unmatched to any gene: 4. In germline, CDR1 is LNHDA, CDR2 SQIVND (reference sequence). The CDR3 sequence is CASSKGQSNTGELFF. The CDR3 DNA reads TGTGCCAGTAGCAAGGGACAGTCGAACACCGGGGAGCTGTTTTTT.

The V call is TRBV28, the J call TRBJ2-2; weak D call: TRBD1 (6 bases). The V end lost 0 bases, the J end lost 4 bases, and 9 bases lay between the germline ends. This CDR3 comprises 15 residues. Per the germline V gene, CDR1 is MDHEN and CDR2 is SYDVKM. CDR3 in amino acids: CASSLWGAGTGELFF. In DNA, the CDR3 is TGTGCCAGCAGTTTATGGGGGGCGGGCACCGGGGAGCTGTTTTTT.